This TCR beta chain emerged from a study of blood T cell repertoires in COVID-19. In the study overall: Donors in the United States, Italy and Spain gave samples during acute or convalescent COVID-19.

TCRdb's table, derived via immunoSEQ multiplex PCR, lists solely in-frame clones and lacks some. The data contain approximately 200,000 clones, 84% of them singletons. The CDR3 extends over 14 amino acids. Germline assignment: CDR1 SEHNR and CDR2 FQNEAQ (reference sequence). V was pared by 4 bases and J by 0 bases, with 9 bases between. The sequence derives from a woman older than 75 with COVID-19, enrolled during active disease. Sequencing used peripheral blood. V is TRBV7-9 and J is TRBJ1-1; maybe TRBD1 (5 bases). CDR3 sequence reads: CASSSRQMNTEAFF. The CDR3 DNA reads TGTGCCAGCAGCTCACGACAGATGAACACTGAAGCTTTCTTT.